These 2 T cell receptor beta chains originate from one sample sequenced in a study of read filtering for tumor transcriptome and immune sequencing. The library was built from around 380 ng RNA with molecular barcoded adaptors for alpha/delta and beta/gamma chains. Each CDR3 protein is one row after TCRdb ran MiXCR on the reads. Here the sample spans roughly 60,000 distinct CDR3 sequences, about 20% being singletons. The sample was a population of CD138-negative cells sorted from bone marrow. These receptor sequences come from a donor at least 40 years old with multiple myeloma.

This clonotype was recorded at least ten times. The chain links TRBV3-1 to TRBJ1-1; TRBD1 matches 11 bases. Per germline, CDR1 LGHDT and CDR2 YNNKEL (reference sequence). This CDR3 is 14 amino acids long. Germline trimming cut 5 bases from V and 5 bases from J; bases unmatched to any gene: 4. This CDR3 reads CASSGWDRGTEAFF. Here the CDR3 DNA reads TGTGCCAGCAGCGGGTGGGACAGGGGGACTGAAGCTTTCTTT.

This clonotype was observed many times. The J gene is TRBJ2-7, the V gene TRBV7-9; unclear D gene. Trimming took off 1 base at V and 6 bases at J, with 4 bases between the two ends. Germline-derived CDR1 and CDR2 are SEHNR and FQNEAQ (reference sequence). This CDR3 comprises 11 residues. The CDR3 loop reads CASSLGREQYF. Here the CDR3 DNA reads TGTGCCAGCAGCTTAGGGCGCGAGCAGTACTTC.